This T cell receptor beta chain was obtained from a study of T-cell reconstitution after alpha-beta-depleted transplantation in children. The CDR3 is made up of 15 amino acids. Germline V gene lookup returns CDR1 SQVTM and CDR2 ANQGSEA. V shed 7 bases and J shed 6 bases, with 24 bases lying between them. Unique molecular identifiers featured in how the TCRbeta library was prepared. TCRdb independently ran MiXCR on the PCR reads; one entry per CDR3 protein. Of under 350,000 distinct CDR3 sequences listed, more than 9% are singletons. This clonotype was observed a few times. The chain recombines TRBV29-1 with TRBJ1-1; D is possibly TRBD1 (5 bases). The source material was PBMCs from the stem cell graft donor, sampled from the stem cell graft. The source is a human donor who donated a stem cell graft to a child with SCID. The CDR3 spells CSAGEGWGLGSEAFF. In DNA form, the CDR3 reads TGCAGCGCCGGCGAGGGGTGGGGATTGGGCTCTGAAGCTTTCTTT.